This is a list of T cell receptor beta chains from one sample in a study of spatial heterogeneity in lung cancer. TCRdb independently ran MiXCR on the 5' RACE reads; one entry per CDR3 protein. The sample consists of approximately 7,100 distinct CDR3 sequences, 3.5% to 4.5% of them appearing once. The starting material was normal lung tissue next to the tumor, obtained at surgery. The receptor set was obtained from a female donor with early-stage non-small cell lung cancer. The conserved cysteine and the conserved F or W are not part of the CDR3 here.

ASSPDGGLMNTEAF	TRBV5-1	TRBJ1-1	14
SAPPTFETGGFEQY	TRBV20-1	TRBJ2-7	14
ASSRREGDTQY	TRBV6-4	TRBJ2-3	11
ASSLRTGGRNSPLH	TRBV27	TRBJ1-6	14
ASTGRGGNSPLH	TRBV2	TRBJ1-6	12
SALLPSIGDTIY	TRBV20-1	TRBJ1-3	12
ASSPQTRRGSDTQY	TRBV7-2	TRBJ2-3	14
SALKRNTEAF	TRBV20-1	TRBJ1-1	10
ASTPTGQGSGYT	TRBV9	TRBJ1-2	12
ASSYVSGGPNYNEQF	TRBV6-5	TRBJ2-1	15
ASSPWGGVSETQY	TRBV7-2	TRBJ2-5	13
ASSPGGSTDTQY	TRBV3-1	TRBJ2-3	12
ASSEGPRGTYYEQY	TRBV2	TRBJ2-7	14
SAPGEDNEKLF	TRBV20-1	TRBJ1-4	11
ASSPANMNTEAF	TRBV18	TRBJ1-1	12
ASSPTTGKFYGYT	TRBV5-1	TRBJ1-2	13
SVEAIVDREETQY	TRBV29-1	TRBJ2-5	13
ASSTTSPGELF	TRBV11-2	TRBJ2-2	11
ASSYRRSGAQY	TRBV11-1	TRBJ2-5	11
ASSVGETAVKTQY	TRBV9	TRBJ2-5	13
SASRLAGGPGEQY	TRBV20-1	TRBJ2-7	13
ASSLLPSLDSPLH	TRBV5-1	TRBJ1-6	13
ASSFYRDSVGELF	TRBV11-2	TRBJ2-2	13